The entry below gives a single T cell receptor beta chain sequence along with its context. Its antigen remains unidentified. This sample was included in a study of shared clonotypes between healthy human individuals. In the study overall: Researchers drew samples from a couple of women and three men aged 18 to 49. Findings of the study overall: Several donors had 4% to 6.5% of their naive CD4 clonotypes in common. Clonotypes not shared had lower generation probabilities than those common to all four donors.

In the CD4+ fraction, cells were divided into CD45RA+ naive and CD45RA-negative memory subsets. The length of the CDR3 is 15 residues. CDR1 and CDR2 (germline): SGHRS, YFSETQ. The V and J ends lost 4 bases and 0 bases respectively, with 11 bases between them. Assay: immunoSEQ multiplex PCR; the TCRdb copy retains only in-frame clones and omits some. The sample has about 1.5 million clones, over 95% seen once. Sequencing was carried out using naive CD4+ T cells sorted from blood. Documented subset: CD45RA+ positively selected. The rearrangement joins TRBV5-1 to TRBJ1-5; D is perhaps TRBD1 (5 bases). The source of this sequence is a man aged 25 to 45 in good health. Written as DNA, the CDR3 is TGCGCCAGCAGCCAAGGGGATAATAGCAATCAGCCCCAGCATTTT. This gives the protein CASSQGDNSNQPQHF.